The 12 T cell receptor beta chains below were found in one sample sequenced in a study of graft-versus-host responses after intestinal transplantation. The repertoire was sequenced with immunoSEQ multiplex PCR; TCRdb's copy has only in-frame clones and lacks some. Found here are some 45,000 clones, approximately 94% of them singletons; the top ten hold 1.5% to 2%. Sample: PBMCs, taken 335 days after intestinal transplant. Receptor source: a human patient who received an intestinal transplant, so some T cells may come from the graft donor.

This rearrangement joins TRBV12-5 to TRBJ1-5; 12 bases are a match to TRBD1. The CDR3 runs to 16 residues. Per the germline V gene, CDR1 is LGHNT and CDR2 is FRNRAP. Germline trimming cut 3 bases from V and 7 bases from J; bases unmatched to any gene: 7. DNA of the CDR3: TGTGCTAGTGGTTTTACCCGGGGACAGGGGGCACAGCCCCAGCATTTT. Protein sequence: CASGFTRGQGAQPQHF. Filled out from reference TRBV12-5 and TRBJ1-5, the complete variable domain reads DARVTQTPRHKVTEMGQEVTMRCQPILGHNTVFWYRQTMMQGLELLAYFRNRAPLDDSGMPKDRFSAEMPDATLATLKIQPSEPRDSAVYFCASGFTRGQGAQPQHFGDGTRLSIL.

CDR3 nucleotides: TGTGCCACCAGCAGGGGAGGGGGGGTGTCGTCCTACGAGCAGTACTTC. Protein product: CATSRGGGVSSYEQYF. J is TRBJ2-7 and V is TRBV15, with D perhaps matching TRBD2 (7 bases). CDR3 size: 16 residues. V dropped 3 bases and J dropped 1 base, with 16 bases sitting between them. The germline CDR1 and CDR2 sequences are LNHNV and YYDKDF (reference sequence).

The chain employs TRBV28 and TRBJ1-2, with 9 bases matching TRBD1. V shed 4 bases and J 2 bases; nucleotides not matched to a gene: 8. The CDR3 consists of 16 residues. The V gene's germline CDR1 is MDHEN and CDR2 SYDVKM. This CDR3 reads CASSSLGTGLNYGYTF. The CDR3 nucleotides read TGTGCCAGCAGTTCGCTTGGGACAGGGCTAAACTATGGCTACACCTTC.

This chain connects TRBV6-5 to TRBJ2-5, with D unclear. Trimming pared 6 bases from V and 1 base from J, leaving 3 bases between. This CDR3 comprises 11 residues. Per the germline V gene, CDR1 is MNHEY and CDR2 is SVGAGI. DNA of the CDR3: TGTGCCAGCAGGGCCCAAGAGACCCAGTACTTC. It yields the protein CASRAQETQYF.

This rearrangement joins TRBV6-5 to TRBJ2-7; TRBD1 aligns across 7 bases. From germline, CDR1 is MNHEY and CDR2 SVGAGI. V trimming: 7 bases; J trimming: 2 bases; junction bases outside the gene matches: 11. CDR3 length: 15 residues. CDR3 protein: CASNRDSLSPYEQYF. Here the CDR3 DNA reads TGTGCCAGCAATCGGGACAGTCTCTCTCCCTACGAGCAGTACTTC.

The chain is built from TRBV2 and TRBJ1-1, with a possible D match to TRBD1 (5 bases). V lost 2 bases and J lost 11, with 9 bases in between. Germline V gene data show CDR1 as SNHLY and CDR2 as FYNNEI. This CDR3 region has 11 residues. CDR3 coding DNA: TGTGCCAGCAGTGAATCGGGACCTGCTTTCTTT. Encoded protein: CASSESGPAFF.

The DNA of the CDR3 is TGTGCCAGCACCACCACAGGGGGCGGTCGAAACGAGCAGTACTTC. Encoded protein: CASTTTGGGRNEQYF. V and J are TRBV6-5 and TRBJ2-7, with 9 nucleotides matching TRBD1. Germline assignment: CDR1 MNHEY and CDR2 SVGAGI. The CDR3 runs 15 residues. The V gene end was trimmed by 7 bases and the J gene end by 5 bases; junction bases not matched to a gene: 12.

The chain couples TRBV7-9 to TRBJ1-3; the D is unclear. Germline loops: CDR1 SEHNR, CDR2 FQNEAQ (reference sequence). The germline V and J ends were trimmed by 5 bases and 2 bases, with 13 bases remaining between them. This CDR3 is 15 amino acids long. CDR3 loop: CASSPWRQAGNTIYF. Written as DNA, the CDR3 is TGTGCCAGCAGCCCCTGGCGGCAGGCTGGAAACACCATATATTTT.

This clone was picked up one time. The chain is built from TRBV11-2 and TRBJ2-1; D not resolved. V gave up 1 base and J gave up 7 bases, with 11 bases separating them. Germline CDR1 and CDR2: SGHAT and FQNNGV. The CDR3 is made up of 14 amino acids. The CDR3 is CASSLGPAPNEQFF. The CDR3 DNA reads as TGTGCCAGCAGCTTAGGGCCTGCCCCGAATGAGCAGTTCTTC.

The chain has TRBV15 and TRBJ1-5; 9 bases agree with TRBD1. From germline, CDR1 is LNHNV and CDR2 YYDKDF (reference sequence). This CDR3 contains 18 residues. The J segment lost 3 bases and the V segment lost 4 bases, leaving 13 bases of the junction unmatched. This CDR3 is CATSTAGAQGASNQPQHF. CDR3 nucleotide sequence: TGTGCCACCAGCACCGCTGGAGCACAGGGGGCCTCCAATCAGCCCCAGCATTTT.

In this sample, this clone turned up once. The J gene is TRBJ2-7, the V gene TRBV6-6; 9 bases agree with TRBD1. V shed 4 bases and J 5 bases; nucleotides not matched to a gene: 12. The CDR3 length is 16 residues. Per germline, CDR1 MNHNY and CDR2 SVGAGI (reference sequence). The CDR3 DNA reads as TGTGCCAGCAGTTTTCGACCCGGGACAGGGTTCGACGAGCAGTACTTC. Translating gives CASSFRPGTGFDEQYF.

V usage is TRBV4-1 and J usage is TRBJ1-1; D is unclear. Trimming removed 1 base at V and 0 bases at J, with 15 bases between. CDR3 length: 17 residues. In germline, CDR1 is MGHRA, CDR2 YSYEKL. This CDR3 is CASSQGGVAALNTEAFF. CDR3 bases: TGCGCCAGCAGCCAAGGAGGAGTAGCGGCGCTGAACACTGAAGCTTTCTTT.